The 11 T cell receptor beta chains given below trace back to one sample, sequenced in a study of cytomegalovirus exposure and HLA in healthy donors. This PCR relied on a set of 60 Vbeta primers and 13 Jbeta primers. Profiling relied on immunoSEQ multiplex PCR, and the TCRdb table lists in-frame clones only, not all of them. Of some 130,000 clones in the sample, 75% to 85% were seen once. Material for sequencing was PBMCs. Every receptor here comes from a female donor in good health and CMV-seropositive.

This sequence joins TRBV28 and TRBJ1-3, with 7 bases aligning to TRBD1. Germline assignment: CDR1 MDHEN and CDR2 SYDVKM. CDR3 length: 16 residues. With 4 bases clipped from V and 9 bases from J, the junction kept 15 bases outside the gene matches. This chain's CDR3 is CASSSYAVTGARTIYF. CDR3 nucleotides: TGTGCCAGCAGTTCATATGCGGTCACAGGGGCGCGCACCATATATTTT.

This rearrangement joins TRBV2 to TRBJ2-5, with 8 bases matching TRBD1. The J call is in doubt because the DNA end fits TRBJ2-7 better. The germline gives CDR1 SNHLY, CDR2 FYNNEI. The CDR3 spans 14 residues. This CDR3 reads CASRPGQAPREQYF. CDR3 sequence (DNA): TGTGCCAGCAGACCGGGACAGGCCCCCCGCGAGCAGTACTTC.

CDR3 in amino acids: CASRAISGANVLTF. Here the CDR3 DNA reads TGTGCCAGCAGGGCAATCTCTGGGGCCAACGTCCTGACTTTC. The chain uses TRBV6-5 and TRBJ2-6; the D is unclear. V lost 6 bases to trimming and J lost 0 bases, with 6 bases between them. CDR3 length: 14 residues. Germline V CDR1 and CDR2: MNHEY, SVGAGI.

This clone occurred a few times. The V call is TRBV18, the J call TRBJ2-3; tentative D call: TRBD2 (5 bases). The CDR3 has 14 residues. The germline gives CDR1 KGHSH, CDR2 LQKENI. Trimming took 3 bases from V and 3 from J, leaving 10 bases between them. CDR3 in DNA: TGTGCCAGCTCACCGCCCTCGGGGACAGATACGCAGTATTTT. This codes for CASSPPSGTDTQYF.

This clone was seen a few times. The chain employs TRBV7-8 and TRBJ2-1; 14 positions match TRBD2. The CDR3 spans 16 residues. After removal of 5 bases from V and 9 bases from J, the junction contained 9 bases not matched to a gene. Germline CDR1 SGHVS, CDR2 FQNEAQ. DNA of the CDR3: TGTGCCAGCAGCCGTAGGACTAGCGGGGGGCAGAGTGAGCAGTTCTTC. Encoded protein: CASSRRTSGGQSEQFF. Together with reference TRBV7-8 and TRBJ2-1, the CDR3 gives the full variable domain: GAGVSQSPRYKVAKRGQDVALRCDPISGHVSLFWYQQALGQGPEFLTYFQNEAQLDKSGLPSDRFFAERPEGSVSTLKIQRTQQEDSAVYLCASSRRTSGGQSEQFFGPGTRLTVL.

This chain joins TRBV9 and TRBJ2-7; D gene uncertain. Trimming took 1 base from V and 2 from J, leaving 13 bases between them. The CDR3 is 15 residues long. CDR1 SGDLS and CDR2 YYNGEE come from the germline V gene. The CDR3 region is CASSVKAGEAYEQYF. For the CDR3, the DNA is TGTGCCAGCAGCGTAAAAGCAGGTGAAGCCTACGAGCAGTACTTC.

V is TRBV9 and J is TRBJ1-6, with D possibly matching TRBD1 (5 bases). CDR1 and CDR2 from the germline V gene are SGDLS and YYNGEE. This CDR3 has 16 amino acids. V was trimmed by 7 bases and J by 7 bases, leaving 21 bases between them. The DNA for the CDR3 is TGTGCCAGCGCCAAGAGCGGGAGGGGAAGAAATTCACCCCTCCACTTT. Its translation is CASAKSGRGRNSPLHF.

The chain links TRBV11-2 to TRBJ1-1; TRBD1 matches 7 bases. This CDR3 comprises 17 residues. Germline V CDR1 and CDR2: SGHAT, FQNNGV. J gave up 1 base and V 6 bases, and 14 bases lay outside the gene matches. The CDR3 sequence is CASSPKQGSPRNTEAFF. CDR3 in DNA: TGTGCCAGCAGTCCCAAACAGGGGTCGCCGCGGAACACTGAAGCTTTCTTT.

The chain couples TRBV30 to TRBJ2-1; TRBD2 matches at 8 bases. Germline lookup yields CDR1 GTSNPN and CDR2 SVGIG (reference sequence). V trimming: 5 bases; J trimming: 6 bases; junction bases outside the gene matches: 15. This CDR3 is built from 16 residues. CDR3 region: CAWRRLEQRESNEQFF. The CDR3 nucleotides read TGTGCCTGGCGACGACTAGAACAGCGGGAGAGCAATGAGCAGTTCTTC. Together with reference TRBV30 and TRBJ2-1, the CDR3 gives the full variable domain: SQTIHQWPATLVQPVGSPLSLECTVEGTSNPNLYWYRQAAGRGLQLLFYSVGIGQISSEVPQNLSASRPQDRQFILSSKKLLLSDSGFYLCAWRRLEQRESNEQFFGPGTRLTVL.

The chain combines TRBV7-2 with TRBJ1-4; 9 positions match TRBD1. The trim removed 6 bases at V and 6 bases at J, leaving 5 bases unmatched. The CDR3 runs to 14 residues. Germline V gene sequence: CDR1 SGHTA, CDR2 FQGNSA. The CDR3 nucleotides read TGTGCCAGCAGTTACGACAGGGGGGATGAAAAACTGTTTTTT. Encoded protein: CASSYDRGDEKLFF.

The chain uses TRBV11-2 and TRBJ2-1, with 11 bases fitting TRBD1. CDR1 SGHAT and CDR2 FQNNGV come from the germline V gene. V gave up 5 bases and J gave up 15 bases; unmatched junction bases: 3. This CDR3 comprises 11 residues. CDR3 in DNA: TGTGCCAGCAGCCAAGGGACAGGGGGGTTCTTC. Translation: CASSQGTGGFF.